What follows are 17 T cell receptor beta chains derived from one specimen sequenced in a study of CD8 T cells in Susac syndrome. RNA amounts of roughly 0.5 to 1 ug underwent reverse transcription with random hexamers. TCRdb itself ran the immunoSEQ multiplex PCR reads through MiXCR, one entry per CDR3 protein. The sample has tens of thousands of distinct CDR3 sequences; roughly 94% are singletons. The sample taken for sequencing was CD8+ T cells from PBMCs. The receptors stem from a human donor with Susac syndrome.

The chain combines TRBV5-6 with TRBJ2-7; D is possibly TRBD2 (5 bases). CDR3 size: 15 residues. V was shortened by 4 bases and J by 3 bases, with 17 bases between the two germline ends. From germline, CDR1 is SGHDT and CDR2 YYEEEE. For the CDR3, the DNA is TGTGCCAGCAGCCCCTCGGCGGGCGTCTACTACGAGCAGTACTTC. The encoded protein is CASSPSAGVYYEQYF. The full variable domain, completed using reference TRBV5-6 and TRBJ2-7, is DAGVTQSPTHLIKTRGQQVTLRCSPKSGHDTVSWYQQALGQGPQFIFQYYEEEERQRGNFPDRFSGHQFPNYSSELNVNALLLGDSALYLCASSPSAGVYYEQYFGPGTRLTVT.

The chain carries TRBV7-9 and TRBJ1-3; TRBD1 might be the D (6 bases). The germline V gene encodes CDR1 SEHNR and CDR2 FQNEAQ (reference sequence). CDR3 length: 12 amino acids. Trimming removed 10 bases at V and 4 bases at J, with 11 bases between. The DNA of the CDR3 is TGTGCCATCAGACAGGTCGGAAACACCATATATTTT. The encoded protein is CAIRQVGNTIYF.

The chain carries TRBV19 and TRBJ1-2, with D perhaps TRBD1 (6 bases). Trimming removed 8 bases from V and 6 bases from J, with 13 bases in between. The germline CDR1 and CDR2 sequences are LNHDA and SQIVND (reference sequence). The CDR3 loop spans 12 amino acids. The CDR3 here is CASLQGLDGYTF. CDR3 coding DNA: TGTGCCAGTCTACAGGGATTAGATGGCTACACCTTC. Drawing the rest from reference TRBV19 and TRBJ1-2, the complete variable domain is DGGITQSPKYLFRKEGQNVTLSCEQNLNHDAMYWYRQDPGQGLRLIYYSQIVNDFQKGDIAEGYSVSREKKESFPLTVTSAQKNPTAFYLCASLQGLDGYTFGSGTRLTVV.

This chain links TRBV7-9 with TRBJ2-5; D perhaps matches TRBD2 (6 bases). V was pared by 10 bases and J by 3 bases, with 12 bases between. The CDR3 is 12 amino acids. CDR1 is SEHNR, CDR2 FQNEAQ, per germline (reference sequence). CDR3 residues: CAMEGREETQYF. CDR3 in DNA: TGTGCCATGGAGGGGCGGGAAGAGACCCAGTACTTC.

The DNA of the CDR3 is TGTGCCAGTAGCACATTGGTAACCGGGGAGCTGTTTTTT. Its protein is CASSTLVTGELFF. The rearrangement joins TRBV19 to TRBJ2-2; no definite D call. This CDR3 spans 13 amino acids. CDR1 is LNHDA and CDR2 is SQIVND in the germline V gene (reference sequence). The V and J ends lost 6 bases and 5 bases respectively, with 10 bases between them.

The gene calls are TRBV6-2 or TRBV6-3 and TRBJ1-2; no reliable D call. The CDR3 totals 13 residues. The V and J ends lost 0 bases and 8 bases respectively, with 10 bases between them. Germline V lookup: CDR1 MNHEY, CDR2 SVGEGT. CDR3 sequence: CASSYSVAGGYTF. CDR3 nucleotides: TGTGCCAGCAGTTACTCGGTCGCCGGCGGCTACACCTTC.

The CDR3 sequence: CSVEEQGSYGYTF. The DNA of the CDR3 is TGCAGCGTTGAAGAACAGGGGAGCTATGGCTACACCTTC. The V call is TRBV29-1, the J call TRBJ1-2; TRBD1 agrees at 7 bases. The germline CDR1 and CDR2 sequences are SQVTM and ANQGSEA. V was clipped by 0 bases and J by 4 bases; unmatched bases: 2. The CDR3 contains 13 residues. The full variable domain, its missing parts supplied by reference TRBV29-1 and TRBJ1-2, is SAVISQKPSRDICQRGTSLTIQCQVDSQVTMMFWYRQQPGQSLTLIATANQGSEATYESGFVIDKFPISRPNLTFSTLTVSNMSPEDSSIYLCSVEEQGSYGYTFGSGTRLTVV.

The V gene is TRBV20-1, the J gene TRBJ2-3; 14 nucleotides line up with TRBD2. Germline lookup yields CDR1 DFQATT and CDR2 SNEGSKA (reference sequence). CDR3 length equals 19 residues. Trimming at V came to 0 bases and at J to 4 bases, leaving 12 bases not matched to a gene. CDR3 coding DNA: TGCAGTGCTAGAGAACTTAAGGGACTAGCGGGGGCCTTTCCAGATACGCAGTATTTT. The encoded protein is CSARELKGLAGAFPDTQYF.

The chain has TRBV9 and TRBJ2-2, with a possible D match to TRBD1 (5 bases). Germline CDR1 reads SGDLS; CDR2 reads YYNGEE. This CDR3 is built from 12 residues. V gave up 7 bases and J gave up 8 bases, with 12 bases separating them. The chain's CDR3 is CASQGSLGELFF. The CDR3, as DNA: TGTGCCAGCCAGGGTAGTTTGGGGGAGCTGTTTTTT. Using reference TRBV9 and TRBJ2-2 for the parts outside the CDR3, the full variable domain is DSGVTQTPKHLITATGQRVTLRCSPRSGDLSVYWYQQSLDQGLQFLIQYYNGEERAKGNILERFSAQQFPDLHSELNLSSLELGDSALYFCASQGSLGELFFGEGSRLTVL.

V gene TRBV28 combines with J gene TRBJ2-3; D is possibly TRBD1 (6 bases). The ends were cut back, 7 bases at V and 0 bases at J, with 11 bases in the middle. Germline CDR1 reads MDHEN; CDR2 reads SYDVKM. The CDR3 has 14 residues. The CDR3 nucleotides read TGTGCCAGCACGGCGACAGGAAGCACAGATACGCAGTATTTT. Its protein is CASTATGSTDTQYF. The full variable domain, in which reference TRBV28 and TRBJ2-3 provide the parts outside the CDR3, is DVKVTQSSRYLVKRTGEKVFLECVQDMDHENMFWYRQDPGLGLRLIYFSYDVKMKEKGDIPEGYSVSREKKERFSLILESASTNQTSMYLCASTATGSTDTQYFGPGTRLTVL.

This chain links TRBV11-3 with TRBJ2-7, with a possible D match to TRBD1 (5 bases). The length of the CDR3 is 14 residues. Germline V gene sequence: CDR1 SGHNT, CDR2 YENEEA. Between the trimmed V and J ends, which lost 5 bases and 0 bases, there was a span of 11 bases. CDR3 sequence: CASSIRGDSYEQYF. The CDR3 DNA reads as TGTGCCAGCAGCATTAGGGGCGACTCCTACGAGCAGTACTTC.

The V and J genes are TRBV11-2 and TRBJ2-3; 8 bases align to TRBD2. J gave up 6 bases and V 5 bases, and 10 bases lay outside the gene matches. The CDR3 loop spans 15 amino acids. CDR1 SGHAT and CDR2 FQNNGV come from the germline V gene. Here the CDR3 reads CASSLYGGGSDTQYF. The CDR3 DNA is TGTGCCAGCAGCCTATACGGCGGGGGGTCGGATACGCAGTATTTT. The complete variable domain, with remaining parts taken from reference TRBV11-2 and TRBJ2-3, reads EAGVAQSPRYKIIEKRQSVAFWCNPISGHATLYWYQQILGQGPKLLIQFQNNGVVDDSQLPKDRFSAERLKGVDSTLKIQPAKLEDSAVYLCASSLYGGGSDTQYFGPGTRLTVL.

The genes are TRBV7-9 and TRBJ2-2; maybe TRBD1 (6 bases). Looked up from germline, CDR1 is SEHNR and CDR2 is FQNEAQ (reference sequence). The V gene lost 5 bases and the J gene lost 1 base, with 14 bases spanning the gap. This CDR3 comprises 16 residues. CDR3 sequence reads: CASSAQGQRNTGELFF. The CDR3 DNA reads TGTGCCAGCAGCGCTCAGGGGCAGAGGAACACCGGGGAGCTGTTTTTT.

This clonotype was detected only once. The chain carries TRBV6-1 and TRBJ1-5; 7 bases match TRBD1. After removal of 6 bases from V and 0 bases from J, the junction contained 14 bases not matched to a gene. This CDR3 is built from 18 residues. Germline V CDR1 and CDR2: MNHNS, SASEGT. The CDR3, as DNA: TGTGCCAGCAGACCACAGGGGAGGGAGCGTGATAGCAATCAGCCCCAGCATTTT. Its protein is CASRPQGRERDSNQPQHF.

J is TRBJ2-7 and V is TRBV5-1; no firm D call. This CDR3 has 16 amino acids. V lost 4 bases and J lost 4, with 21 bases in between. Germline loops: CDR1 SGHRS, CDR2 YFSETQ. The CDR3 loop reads CASSPEMMEVGYEQYF. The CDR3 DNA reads TGCGCCAGCAGCCCCGAAATGATGGAAGTGGGGTACGAGCAGTACTTC. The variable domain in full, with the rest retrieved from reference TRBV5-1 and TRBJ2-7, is KAGVTQTPRYLIKTRGQQVTLSCSPISGHRSVSWYQQTPGQGLQFLFEYFSETQRNKGNFPGRFSGRQFSNSRSEMNVSTLELGDSALYLCASSPEMMEVGYEQYFGPGTRLTVT.

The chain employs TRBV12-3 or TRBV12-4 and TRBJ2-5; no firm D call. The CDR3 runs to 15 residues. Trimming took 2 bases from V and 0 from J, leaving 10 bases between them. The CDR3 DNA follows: TGTGCCAGCAGTTTATTGCCCGGGCACCAAGAGACCCAGTACTTC. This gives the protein CASSLLPGHQETQYF.

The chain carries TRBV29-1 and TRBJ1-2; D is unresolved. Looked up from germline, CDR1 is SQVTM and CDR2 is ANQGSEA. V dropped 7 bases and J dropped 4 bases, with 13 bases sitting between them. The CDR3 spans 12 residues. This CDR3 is CSGRGRTYGYTF. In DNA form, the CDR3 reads TGCAGCGGGAGAGGGCGGACCTATGGCTACACCTTC.